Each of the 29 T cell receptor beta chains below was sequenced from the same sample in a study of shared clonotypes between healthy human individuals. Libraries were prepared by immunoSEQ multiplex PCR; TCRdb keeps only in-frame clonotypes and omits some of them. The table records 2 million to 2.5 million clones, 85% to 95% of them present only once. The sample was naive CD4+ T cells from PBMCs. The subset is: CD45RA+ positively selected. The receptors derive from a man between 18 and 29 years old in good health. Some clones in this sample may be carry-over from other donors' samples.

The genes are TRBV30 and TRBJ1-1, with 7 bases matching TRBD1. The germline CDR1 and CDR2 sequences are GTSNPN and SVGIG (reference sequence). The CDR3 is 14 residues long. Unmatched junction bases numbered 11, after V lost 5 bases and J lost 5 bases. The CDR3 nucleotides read TGTGCCTGGGGCCACCCGGGACAGACTACTGAAGCTTTCTTT. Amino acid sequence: CAWGHPGQTTEAFF.

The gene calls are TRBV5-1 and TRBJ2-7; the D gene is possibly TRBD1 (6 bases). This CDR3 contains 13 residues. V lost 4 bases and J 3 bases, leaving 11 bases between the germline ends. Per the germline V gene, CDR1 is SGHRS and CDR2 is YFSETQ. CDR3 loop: CASSVGQLYEQYF. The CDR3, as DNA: TGCGCCAGCAGCGTAGGACAGCTCTACGAGCAGTACTTC.

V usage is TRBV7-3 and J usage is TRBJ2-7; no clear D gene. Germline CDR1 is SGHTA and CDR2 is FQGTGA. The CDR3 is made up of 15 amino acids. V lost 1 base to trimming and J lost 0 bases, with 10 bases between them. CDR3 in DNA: TGTGCCAGCAGCTTAAGGGTCCCCATCTCCTACGAGCAGTACTTC. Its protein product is CASSLRVPISYEQYF.

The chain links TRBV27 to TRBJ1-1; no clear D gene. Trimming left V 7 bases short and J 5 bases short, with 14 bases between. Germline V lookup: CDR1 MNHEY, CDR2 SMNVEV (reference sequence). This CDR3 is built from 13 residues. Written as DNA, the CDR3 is TGTGCCAGCACCCTTGGGGTGGGGACTGAAGCTTTCTTT. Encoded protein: CASTLGVGTEAFF.

The CDR3 spells CASSKVAGVPGELFF. CDR3 coding DNA: TGTGCCAGCAGCAAGGTAGCGGGAGTCCCCGGGGAGCTGTTTTTT. The J gene is TRBJ2-2, the V gene TRBV6-5, with TRBD2 matching 9 bases. The V segment lost 6 bases and the J segment 6 bases; nucleotides outside the gene matches: 8. CDR1 is MNHEY and CDR2 is SVGAGI in the germline V gene. The CDR3 totals 15 residues.

The CDR3 sequence: CASRSSGSDTGELFF. The CDR3 DNA follows: TGTGCCAGCAGGTCAAGCGGGAGCGACACCGGGGAGCTGTTTTTT. The V call is TRBV6-5, the J call TRBJ2-2, with 8 bases matching TRBD2. The CDR3 is 15 amino acids. Unmatched junction bases numbered 6, after V lost 6 bases and J lost 3 bases. The V gene's germline CDR1 is MNHEY and CDR2 SVGAGI.

Written as DNA, the CDR3 is TGTGCCAGCAGCGACGGTACCAACACTGAAGCTTTCTTT. Translation: CASSDGTNTEAFF. The rearrangement joins TRBV7-2 to TRBJ1-1; D is undetermined. The CDR3 contains 13 residues. Germline assignment: CDR1 SGHTA and CDR2 FQGNSA. V lost 5 bases, J lost 2 bases, and 9 bases lay in between. Full variable domain (rest looked up from reference TRBV7-2 and TRBJ1-1): GAGVSQSPSNKVTEKGKDVELRCDPISGHTALYWYRQSLGQGLEFLIYFQGNSAPDKSGLPSDRFSAERTGGSVSTLTIQRTQQEDSAVYLCASSDGTNTEAFFGQGTRLTVV.

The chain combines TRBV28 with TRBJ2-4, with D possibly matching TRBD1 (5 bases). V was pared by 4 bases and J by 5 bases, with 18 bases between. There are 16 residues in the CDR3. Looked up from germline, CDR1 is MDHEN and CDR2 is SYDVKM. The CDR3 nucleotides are TGTGCCAGCAGTTCTCCTTTGGGCAGGGCGGAAAACATTCAGTACTTC. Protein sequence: CASSSPLGRAENIQYF.

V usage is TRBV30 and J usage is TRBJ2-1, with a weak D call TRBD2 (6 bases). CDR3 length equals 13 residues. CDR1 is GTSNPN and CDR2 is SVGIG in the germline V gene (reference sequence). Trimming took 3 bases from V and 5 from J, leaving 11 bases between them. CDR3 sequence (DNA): TGTGCCTGGAGCCGGGACTTAAACAATGAGCAGTTCTTC. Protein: CAWSRDLNNEQFF. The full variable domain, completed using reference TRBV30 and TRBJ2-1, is SQTIHQWPATLVQPVGSPLSLECTVEGTSNPNLYWYRQAAGRGLQLLFYSVGIGQISSEVPQNLSASRPQDRQFILSSKKLLLSDSGFYLCAWSRDLNNEQFFGPGTRLTVL.

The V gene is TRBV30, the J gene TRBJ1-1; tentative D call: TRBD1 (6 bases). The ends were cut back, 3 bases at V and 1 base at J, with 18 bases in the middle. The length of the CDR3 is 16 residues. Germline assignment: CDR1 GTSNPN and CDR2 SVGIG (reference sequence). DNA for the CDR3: TGTGCCTGGAGATTAGGGGGGGCCGCTCCGAACACTGAAGCTTTCTTT. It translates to CAWRLGGAAPNTEAFF.

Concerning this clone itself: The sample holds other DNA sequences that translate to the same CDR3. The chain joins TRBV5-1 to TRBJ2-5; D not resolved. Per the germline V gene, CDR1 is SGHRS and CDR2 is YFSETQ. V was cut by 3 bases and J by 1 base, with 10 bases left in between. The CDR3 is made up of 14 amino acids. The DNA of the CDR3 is TGCGCCAGCAGCTACTCAGGTACCCAAGAGACCCAGTACTTC. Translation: CASSYSGTQETQYF.

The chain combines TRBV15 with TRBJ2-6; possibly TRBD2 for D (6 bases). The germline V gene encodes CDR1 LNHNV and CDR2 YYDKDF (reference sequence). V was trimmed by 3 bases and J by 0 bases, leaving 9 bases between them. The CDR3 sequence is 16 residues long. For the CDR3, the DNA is TGTGCCACCAGCAGGTGGCGGGGCTCTGGGGCCAACGTCCTGACTTTC. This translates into CATSRWRGSGANVLTF.

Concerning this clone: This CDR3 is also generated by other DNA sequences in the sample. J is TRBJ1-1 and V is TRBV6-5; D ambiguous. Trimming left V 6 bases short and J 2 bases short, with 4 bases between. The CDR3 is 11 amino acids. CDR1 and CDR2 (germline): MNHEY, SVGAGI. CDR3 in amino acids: CASRSNTEAFF. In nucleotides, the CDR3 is TGTGCCAGCAGGTCTAACACTGAAGCTTTCTTT.

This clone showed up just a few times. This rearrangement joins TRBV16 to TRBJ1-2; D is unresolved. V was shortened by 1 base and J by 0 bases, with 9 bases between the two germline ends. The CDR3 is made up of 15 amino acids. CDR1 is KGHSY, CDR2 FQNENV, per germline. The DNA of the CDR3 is TGTGCCAGCAGCCAATATAAGGATACTAACTATGGCTACACCTTC. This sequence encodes CASSQYKDTNYGYTF.

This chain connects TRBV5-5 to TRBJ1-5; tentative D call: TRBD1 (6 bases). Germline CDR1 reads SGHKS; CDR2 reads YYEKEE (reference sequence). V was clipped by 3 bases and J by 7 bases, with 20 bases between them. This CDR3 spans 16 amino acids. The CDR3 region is CASSSRLLFGGQPQHF. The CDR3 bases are TGTGCCAGCAGCTCTCGTCTGTTGTTTGGGGGCCAGCCCCAGCATTTT.

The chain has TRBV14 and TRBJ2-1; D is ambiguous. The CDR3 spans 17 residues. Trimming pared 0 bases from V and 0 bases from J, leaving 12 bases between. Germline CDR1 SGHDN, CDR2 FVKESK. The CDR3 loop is CASSQDIGSISYNEQFF. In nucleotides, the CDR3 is TGTGCCAGCAGCCAAGATATCGGGTCCATCTCCTACAATGAGCAGTTCTTC.

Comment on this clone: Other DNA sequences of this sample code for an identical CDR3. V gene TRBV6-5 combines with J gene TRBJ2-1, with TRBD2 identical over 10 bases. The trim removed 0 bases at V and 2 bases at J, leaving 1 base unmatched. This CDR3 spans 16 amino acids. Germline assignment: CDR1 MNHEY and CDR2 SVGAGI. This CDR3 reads CASSYSLAGAYNEQFF. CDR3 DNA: TGTGCCAGCAGTTACTCGCTAGCGGGAGCCTACAATGAGCAGTTCTTC.

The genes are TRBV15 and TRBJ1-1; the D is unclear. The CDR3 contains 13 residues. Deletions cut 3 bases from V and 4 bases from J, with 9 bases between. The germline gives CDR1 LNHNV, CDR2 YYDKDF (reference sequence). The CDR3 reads CATSRGLSTEAFF. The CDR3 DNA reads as TGTGCCACCAGCAGGGGGTTGAGCACTGAAGCTTTCTTT.

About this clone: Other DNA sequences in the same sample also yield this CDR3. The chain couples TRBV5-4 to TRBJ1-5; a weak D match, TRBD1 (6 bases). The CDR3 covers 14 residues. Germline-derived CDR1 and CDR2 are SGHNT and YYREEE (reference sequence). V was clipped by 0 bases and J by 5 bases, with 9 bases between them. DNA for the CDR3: TGTGCCAGCAGCTTGGGGGGGGGCGATCAGCCCCAGCATTTT. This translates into CASSLGGGDQPQHF. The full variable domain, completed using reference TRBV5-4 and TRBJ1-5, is ETGVTQSPTHLIKTRGQQVTLRCSSQSGHNTVSWYQQALGQGPQFIFQYYREEENGRGNFPPRFSGLQFPNYSSELNVNALELDDSALYLCASSLGGGDQPQHFGDGTRLSIL.

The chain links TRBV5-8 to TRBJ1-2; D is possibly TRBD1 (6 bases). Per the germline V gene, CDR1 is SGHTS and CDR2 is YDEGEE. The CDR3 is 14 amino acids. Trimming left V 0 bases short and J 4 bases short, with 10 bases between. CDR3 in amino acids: CASSLAGVGYGYTF. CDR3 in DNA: TGTGCCAGCAGCTTGGCAGGGGTGGGCTATGGCTACACCTTC.

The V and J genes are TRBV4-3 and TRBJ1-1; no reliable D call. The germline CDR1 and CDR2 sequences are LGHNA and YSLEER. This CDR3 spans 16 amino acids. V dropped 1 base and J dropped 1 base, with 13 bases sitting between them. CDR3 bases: TGCGCCAGCAGCCAAGGAGCGCCTCGACAGAACACTGAAGCTTTCTTT. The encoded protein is CASSQGAPRQNTEAFF.

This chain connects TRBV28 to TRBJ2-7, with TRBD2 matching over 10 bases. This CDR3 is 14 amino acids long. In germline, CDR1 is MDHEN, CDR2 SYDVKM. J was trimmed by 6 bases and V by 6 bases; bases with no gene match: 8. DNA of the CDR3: TGTGCCAGCAGAGCGGGAGGGCCACTTCCCGAGCAGTACTTC. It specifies CASRAGGPLPEQYF.

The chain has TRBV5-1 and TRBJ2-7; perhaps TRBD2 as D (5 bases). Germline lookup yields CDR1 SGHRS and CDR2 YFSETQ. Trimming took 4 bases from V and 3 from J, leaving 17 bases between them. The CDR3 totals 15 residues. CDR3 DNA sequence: TGCGCCAGCAGCCCGGAGGTGCCAGATTACTACGAGCAGTACTTC. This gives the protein CASSPEVPDYYEQYF.

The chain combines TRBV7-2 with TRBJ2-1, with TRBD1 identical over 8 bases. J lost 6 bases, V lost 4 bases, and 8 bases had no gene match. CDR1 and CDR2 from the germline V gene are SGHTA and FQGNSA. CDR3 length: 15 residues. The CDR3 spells CASSSGGAGGNEQFF. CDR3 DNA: TGTGCCAGCAGCTCAGGGGGCGCCGGGGGCAATGAGCAGTTCTTC.

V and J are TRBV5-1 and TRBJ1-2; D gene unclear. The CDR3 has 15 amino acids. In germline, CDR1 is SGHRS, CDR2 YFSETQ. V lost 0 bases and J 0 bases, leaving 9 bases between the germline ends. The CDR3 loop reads CASSLDLRTNYGYTF. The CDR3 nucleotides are TGCGCCAGCAGCTTGGATCTCAGAACTAACTATGGCTACACCTTC.

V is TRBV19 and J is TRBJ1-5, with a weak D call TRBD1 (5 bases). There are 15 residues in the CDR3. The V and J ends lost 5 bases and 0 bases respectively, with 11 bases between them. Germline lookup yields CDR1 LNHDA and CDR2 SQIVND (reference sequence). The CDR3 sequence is CASSVGPYSNQPQHF. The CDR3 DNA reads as TGTGCCAGTAGTGTGGGACCATATAGCAATCAGCCCCAGCATTTT.

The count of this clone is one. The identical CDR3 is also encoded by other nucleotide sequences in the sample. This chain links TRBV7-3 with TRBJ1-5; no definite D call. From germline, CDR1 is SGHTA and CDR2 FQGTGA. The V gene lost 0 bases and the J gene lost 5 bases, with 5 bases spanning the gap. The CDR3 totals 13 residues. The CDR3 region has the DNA TGTGCCAGCAGCTTAACCGGGGATCAGCCCCAGCATTTT. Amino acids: CASSLTGDQPQHF.

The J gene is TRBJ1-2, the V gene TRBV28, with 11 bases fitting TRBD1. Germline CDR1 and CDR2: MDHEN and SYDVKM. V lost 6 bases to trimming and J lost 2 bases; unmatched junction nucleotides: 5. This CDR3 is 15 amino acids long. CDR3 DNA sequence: TGTGCCAGCAGCACCCGGACAGGGGGCAACTATGGCTACACCTTC. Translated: CASSTRTGGNYGYTF.

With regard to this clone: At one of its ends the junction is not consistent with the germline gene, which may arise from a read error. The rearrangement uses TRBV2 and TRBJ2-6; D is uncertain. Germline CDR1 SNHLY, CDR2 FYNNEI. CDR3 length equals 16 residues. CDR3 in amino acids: CASREGRSSGANVLTF. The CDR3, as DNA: TGTGCCAGCAGAGAAGGACGGTCCTCTGGGGCCAACGTCCTGACTTTC.